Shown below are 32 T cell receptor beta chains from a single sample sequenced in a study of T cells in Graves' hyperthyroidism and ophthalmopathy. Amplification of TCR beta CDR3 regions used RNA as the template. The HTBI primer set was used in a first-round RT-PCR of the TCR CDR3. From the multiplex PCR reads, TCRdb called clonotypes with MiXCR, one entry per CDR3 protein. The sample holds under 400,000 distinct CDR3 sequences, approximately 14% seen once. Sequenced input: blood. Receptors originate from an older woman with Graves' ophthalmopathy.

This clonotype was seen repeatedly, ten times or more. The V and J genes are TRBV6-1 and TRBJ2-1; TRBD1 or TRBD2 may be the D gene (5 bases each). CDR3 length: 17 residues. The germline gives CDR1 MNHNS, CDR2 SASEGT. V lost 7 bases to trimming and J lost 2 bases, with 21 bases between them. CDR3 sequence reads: CASTQKVRADTYNEQFF. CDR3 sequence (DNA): TGTGCCAGCACCCAGAAGGTACGAGCGGACACCTACAATGAGCAGTTCTTC.

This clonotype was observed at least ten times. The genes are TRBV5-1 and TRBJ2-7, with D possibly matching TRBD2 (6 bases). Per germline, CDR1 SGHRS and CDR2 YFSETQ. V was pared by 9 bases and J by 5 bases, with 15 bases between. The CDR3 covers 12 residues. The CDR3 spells CATSLRGDEQYF. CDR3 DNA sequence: TGCGCCACCTCCCTACGCGGGGACGAGCAGTACTTC.

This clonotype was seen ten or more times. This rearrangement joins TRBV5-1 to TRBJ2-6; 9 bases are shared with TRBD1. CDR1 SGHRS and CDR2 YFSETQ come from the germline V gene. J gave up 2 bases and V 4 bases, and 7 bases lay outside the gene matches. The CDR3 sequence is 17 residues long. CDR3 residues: CASSRRQGETGANVLTF. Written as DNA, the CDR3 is TGCGCCAGCAGCCGGAGACAGGGGGAGACTGGGGCCAACGTCCTGACTTTC.

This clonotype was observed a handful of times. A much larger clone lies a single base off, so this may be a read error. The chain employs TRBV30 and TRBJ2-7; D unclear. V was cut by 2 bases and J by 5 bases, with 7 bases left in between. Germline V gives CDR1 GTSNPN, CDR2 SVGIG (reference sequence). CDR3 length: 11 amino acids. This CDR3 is CAWSFRNEQYF. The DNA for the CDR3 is TGTGCCTGGAGTTTTCGCAACGAGCAGTACTTC.

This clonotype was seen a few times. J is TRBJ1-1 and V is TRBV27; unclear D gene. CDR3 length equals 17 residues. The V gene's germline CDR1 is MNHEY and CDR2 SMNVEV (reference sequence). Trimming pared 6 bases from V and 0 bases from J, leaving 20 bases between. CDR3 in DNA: TGTGCCAGCAGAAAAATTGGCCAGGATCTGATGAACACTGAAGCTTTCTTT. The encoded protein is CASRKIGQDLMNTEAFF.

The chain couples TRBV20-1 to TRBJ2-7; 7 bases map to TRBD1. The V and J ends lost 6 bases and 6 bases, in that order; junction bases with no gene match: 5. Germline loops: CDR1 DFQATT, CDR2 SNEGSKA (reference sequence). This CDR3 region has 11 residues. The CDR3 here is CSAGRGSEQYF. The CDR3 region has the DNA TGCAGTGCCGGCAGGGGGAGCGAGCAGTACTTC.

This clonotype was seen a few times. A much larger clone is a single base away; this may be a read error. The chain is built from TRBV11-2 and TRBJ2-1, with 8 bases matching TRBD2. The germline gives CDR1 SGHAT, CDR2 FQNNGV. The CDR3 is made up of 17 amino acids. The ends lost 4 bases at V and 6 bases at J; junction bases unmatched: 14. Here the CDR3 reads CASSSARLAQGCNEQFF. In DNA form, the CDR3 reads TGTGCCAGCAGCTCCGCTCGACTAGCGCAAGGCTGCAATGAGCAGTTCTTC.

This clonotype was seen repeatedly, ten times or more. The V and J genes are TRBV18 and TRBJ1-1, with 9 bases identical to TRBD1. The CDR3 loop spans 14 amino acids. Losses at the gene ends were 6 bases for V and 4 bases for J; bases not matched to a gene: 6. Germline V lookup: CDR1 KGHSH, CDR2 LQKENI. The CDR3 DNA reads TGTGCCAGCTCCATAGGACAGGGGATCACTGAAGCTTTCTTT. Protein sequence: CASSIGQGITEAFF.

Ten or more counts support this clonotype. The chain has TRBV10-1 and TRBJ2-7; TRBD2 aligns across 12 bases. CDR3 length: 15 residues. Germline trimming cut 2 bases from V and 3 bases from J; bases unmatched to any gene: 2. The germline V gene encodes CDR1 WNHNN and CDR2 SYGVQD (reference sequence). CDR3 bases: TGCGCCAGCAGTGAGGGACTAGCGGGAAACTACGAGCAGTACTTC. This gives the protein CASSEGLAGNYEQYF.

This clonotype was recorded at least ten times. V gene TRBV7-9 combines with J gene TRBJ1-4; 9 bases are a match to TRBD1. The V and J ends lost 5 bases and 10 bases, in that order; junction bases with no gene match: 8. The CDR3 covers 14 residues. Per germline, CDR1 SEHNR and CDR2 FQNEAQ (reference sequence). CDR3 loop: CASSTGGLRGKLFF. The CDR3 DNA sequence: TGTGCCAGCAGCACAGGGGGCCTAAGAGGAAAACTGTTTTTT.

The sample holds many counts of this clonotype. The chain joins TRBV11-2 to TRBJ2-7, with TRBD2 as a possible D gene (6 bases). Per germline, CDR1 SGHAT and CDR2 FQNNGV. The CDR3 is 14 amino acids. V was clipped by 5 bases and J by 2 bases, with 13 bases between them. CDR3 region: CASSPGSGPYEQYF. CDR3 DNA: TGTGCCAGCAGCCCGGGTAGCGGTCCCTACGAGCAGTACTTC. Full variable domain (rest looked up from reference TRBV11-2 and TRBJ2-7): EAGVAQSPRYKIIEKRQSVAFWCNPISGHATLYWYQQILGQGPKLLIQFQNNGVVDDSQLPKDRFSAERLKGVDSTLKIQPAKLEDSAVYLCASSPGSGPYEQYFGPGTRLTVT.

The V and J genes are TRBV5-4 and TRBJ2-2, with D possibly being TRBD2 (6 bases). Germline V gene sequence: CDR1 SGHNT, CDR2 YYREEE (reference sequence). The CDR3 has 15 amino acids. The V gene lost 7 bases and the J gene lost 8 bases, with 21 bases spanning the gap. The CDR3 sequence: CASSRGGTMNGELFF. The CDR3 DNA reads TGTGCCAGCTCCCGTGGGGGGACCATGAATGGGGAGCTGTTTTTT.

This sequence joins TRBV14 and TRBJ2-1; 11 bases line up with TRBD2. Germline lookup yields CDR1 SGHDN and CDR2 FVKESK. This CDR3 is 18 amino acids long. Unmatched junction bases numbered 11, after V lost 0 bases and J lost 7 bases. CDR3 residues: CASSQELAGVGFGNEQFF. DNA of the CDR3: TGTGCCAGCAGCCAAGAACTAGCGGGAGTGGGATTTGGGAATGAGCAGTTCTTC.

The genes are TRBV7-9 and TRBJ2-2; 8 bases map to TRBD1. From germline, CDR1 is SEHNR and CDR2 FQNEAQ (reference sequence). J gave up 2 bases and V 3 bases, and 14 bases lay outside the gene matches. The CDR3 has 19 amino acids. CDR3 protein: CASSLDRAGPFGNTGELFF. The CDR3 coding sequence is TGTGCCAGCAGCTTGGACAGGGCGGGACCCTTTGGCAACACCGGGGAGCTGTTTTTT.

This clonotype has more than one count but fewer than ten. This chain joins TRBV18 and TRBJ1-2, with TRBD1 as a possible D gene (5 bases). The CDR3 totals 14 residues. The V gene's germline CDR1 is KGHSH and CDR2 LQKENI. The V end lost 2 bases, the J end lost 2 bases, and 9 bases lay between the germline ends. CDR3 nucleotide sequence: TGTGCCAGCTCACCAGGGAACAGGAACTATGGCTACACCTTC. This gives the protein CASSPGNRNYGYTF.

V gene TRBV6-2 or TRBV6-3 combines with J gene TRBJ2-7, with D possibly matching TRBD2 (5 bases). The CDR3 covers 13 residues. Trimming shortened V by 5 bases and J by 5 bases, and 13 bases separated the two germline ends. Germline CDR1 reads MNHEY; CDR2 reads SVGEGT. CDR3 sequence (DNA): TGTGCCAGCAGTAGAGGGAGCCCGGACGAGCAGTACTTC. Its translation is CASSRGSPDEQYF.

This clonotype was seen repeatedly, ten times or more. CDR3 sequence: CASSLYQAAQETQYF. The CDR3 DNA reads TGTGCCAGCAGTTTATATCAAGCGGCCCAAGAGACCCAGTACTTC. The chain combines TRBV27 with TRBJ2-5; a weak D match, TRBD2 (5 bases). Trimming removed 1 base at V and 1 base at J, with 10 bases between. The CDR3 contains 15 residues. CDR1 is MNHEY and CDR2 is SMNVEV in the germline V gene (reference sequence).

Here the CDR3 DNA reads TGCGCCAGCAGCTCCGGGACAGGGGTGAACACTGAAGCTTTCTTT. The encoded protein is CASSSGTGVNTEAFF. This sequence joins TRBV5-1 and TRBJ1-1; 10 bases fit TRBD1. Per the germline V gene, CDR1 is SGHRS and CDR2 is YFSETQ. The CDR3 has 15 amino acids. J was trimmed by 0 bases and V by 3 bases; bases with no gene match: 2.

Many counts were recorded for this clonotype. CDR3: CSALGQQETQYF. The DNA for the CDR3 is TGCAGTGCCCTGGGACAACAAGAGACCCAGTACTTC. The gene calls are TRBV20-1 and TRBJ2-5; D might be TRBD1 (6 bases). The germline CDR1 and CDR2 sequences are DFQATT and SNEGSKA (reference sequence). The CDR3 is 12 residues long. The V end lost 6 bases, the J end lost 2 bases, and 10 bases lay between the germline ends.

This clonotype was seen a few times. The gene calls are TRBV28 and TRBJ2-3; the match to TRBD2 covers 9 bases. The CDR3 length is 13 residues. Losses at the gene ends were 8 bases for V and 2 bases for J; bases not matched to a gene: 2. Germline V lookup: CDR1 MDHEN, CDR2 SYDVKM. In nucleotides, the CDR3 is TGTGCCAGCCTAGCGGGGAACACAGATACGCAGTATTTT. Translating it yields CASLAGNTDTQYF.

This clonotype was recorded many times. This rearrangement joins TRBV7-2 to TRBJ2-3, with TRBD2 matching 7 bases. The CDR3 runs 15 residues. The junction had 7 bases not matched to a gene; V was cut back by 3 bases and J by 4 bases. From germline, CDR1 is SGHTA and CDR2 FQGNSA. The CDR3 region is CASSFTSATADTQYF. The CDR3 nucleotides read TGTGCCAGCAGCTTTACTAGCGCCACAGCAGATACGCAGTATTTT.

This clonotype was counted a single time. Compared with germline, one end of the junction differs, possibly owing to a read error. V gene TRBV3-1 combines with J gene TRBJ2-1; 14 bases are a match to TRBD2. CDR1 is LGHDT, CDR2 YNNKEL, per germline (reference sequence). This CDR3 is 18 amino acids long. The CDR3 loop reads CVSRPGTSGRMLGFDQFF. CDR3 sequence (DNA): TGTGTCAGCAGACCCGGGACTAGCGGGAGAATGCTAGGATTTGACCAGTTCTTC.

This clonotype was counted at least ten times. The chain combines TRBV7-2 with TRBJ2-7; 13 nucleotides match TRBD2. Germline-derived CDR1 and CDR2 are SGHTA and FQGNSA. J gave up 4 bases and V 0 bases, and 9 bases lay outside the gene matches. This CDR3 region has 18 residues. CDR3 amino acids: CASSLARTSGRVWYEQYF. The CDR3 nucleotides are TGTGCCAGCAGCTTAGCGCGCACTAGCGGGAGGGTATGGTACGAGCAGTACTTC.

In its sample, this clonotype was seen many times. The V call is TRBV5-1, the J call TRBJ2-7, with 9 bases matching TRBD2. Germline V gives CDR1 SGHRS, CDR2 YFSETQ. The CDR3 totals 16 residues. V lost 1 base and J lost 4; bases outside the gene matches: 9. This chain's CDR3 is CASSLRASGTAYEQYF. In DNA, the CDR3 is TGCGCCAGCAGCTTGCGCGCTAGCGGGACAGCGTACGAGCAGTACTTC.

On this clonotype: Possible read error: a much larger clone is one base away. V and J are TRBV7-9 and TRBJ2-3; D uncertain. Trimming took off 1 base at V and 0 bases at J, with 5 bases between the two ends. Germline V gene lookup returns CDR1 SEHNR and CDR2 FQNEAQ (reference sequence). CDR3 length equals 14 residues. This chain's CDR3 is CASSLDESTDTQYF. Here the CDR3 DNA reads TGTGCCAGCAGCTTAGACGAAAGCACAGATACGCAGTATTTT.

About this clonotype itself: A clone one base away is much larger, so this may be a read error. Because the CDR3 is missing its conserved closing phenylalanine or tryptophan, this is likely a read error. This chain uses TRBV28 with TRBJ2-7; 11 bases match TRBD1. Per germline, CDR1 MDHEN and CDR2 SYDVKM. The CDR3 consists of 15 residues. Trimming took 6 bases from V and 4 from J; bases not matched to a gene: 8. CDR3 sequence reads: CASSTRDRGAYEQYL. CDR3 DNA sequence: TGTGCCAGCAGCACCCGGGACAGGGGGGCATACGAGCAGTACCTC.

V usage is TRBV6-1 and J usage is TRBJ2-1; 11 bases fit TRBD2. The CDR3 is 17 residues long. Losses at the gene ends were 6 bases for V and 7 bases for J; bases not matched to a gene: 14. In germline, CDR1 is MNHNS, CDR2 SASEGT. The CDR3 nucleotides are TGTGCCAGCAGCCGACCGGAAGTTGGGACTAGCGGAAATGAGCAGTTCTTC. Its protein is CASSRPEVGTSGNEQFF.

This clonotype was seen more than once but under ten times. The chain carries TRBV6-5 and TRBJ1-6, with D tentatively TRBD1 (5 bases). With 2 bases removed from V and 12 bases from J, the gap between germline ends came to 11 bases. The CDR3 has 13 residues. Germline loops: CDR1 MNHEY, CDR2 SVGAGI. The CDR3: CASSYPPGGPLHF. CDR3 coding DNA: TGTGCCAGCAGTTACCCCCCGGGGGGACCCCTCCACTTT.

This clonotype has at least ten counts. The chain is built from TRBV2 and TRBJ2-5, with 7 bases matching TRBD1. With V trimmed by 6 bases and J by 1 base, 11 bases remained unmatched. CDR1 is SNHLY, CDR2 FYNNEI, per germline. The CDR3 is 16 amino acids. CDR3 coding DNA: TGTGCCAGCAGGGATGGGGTTGGGGACAGCCAAGAGACCCAGTACTTC. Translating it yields CASRDGVGDSQETQYF.

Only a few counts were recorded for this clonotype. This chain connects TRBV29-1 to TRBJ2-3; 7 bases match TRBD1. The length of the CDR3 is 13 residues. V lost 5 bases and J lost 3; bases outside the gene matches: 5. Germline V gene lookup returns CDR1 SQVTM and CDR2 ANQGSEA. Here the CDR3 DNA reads TGCAGCGTTCGACAGGGTGGAACAGATACGCAGTATTTT. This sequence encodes CSVRQGGTDTQYF.

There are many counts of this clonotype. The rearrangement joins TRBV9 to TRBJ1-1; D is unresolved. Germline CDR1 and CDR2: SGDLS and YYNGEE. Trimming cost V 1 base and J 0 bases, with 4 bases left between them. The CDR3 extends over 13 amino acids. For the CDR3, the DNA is TGTGCCAGCAGCGTAAACGTGAACACTGAAGCTTTCTTT. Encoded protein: CASSVNVNTEAFF.

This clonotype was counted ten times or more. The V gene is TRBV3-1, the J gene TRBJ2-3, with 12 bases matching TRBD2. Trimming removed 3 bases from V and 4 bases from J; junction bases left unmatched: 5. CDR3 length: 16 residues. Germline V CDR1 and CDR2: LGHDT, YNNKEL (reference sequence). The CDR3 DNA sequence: TGTGCCAGCAGCCAGCTAGCGGGAGGGCCCTCAGATACGCAGTATTTT. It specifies CASSQLAGGPSDTQYF.